One and the same sample provided the 17 T cell receptor beta chains below, sequenced in a study of T-cell reconstitution after alpha-beta-depleted transplantation in children. Unique molecular identifiers featured in how the TCRbeta library was prepared. TCRdb passed the PCR reads through MiXCR, listing each CDR3 protein once. Here the sample spans a few hundred thousand distinct CDR3 sequences, over 10% being singletons. Sequencing used PBMCs, mostly from graft donor cells, obtained 360 days after TCRalphabeta/CD19-depleted stem cell transplant. The origin of the receptors is a male patient between 10 and 17 years old who had a stem cell transplant for acute myeloid leukemia, so the T cells may come from the graft donor.

V and J are TRBV20-1 and TRBJ2-7; TRBD1 aligns across 9 bases. CDR3 length: 15 amino acids. CDR1 is DFQATT and CDR2 is SNEGSKA in the germline V gene (reference sequence). The V segment lost 6 bases and the J segment 7 bases; nucleotides outside the gene matches: 16. The CDR3 here is CSARGRDRAWGEQYF. The CDR3 DNA follows: TGCAGTGCCAGGGGGAGGGACAGGGCTTGGGGGGAGCAGTACTTC.

This clonotype appeared a few times. The J gene is TRBJ2-7, the V gene TRBV20-1; 15 nucleotides line up with TRBD2. With 6 bases clipped from V and 5 bases from J, the junction kept 5 bases outside the gene matches. The CDR3 runs to 14 residues. CDR1 and CDR2 (germline): DFQATT, SNEGSKA (reference sequence). This CDR3 is CSARTSGGVHEQYV. The CDR3, as DNA: TGCAGTGCGAGGACTAGCGGGGGGGTGCACGAGCAGTACGTC.

This clonotype was counted a few times. The chain has TRBV12-3 or TRBV12-4 and TRBJ1-1; D is undetermined. Trimming cost V 6 bases and J 4 bases, with 18 bases left between them. CDR3 length equals 15 residues. The CDR3 DNA reads as TGTGCCAGCAGCCCCCCGGCAGGCACTGGCACTGAAGCTTTCTTT. Protein: CASSPPAGTGTEAFF.

The V and J genes are TRBV4-3 and TRBJ2-7; no firm D call. The length of the CDR3 is 15 residues. V lost 4 bases, J lost 3 bases, and 16 bases lay in between. The germline gives CDR1 LGHNA, CDR2 YSLEER. The CDR3 spells CASSLHYPGFYEQYF. The CDR3 coding sequence is TGCGCCAGCAGCCTGCACTATCCAGGATTCTACGAGCAGTACTTC.

The rearrangement links TRBV27 to TRBJ2-1; TRBD2 is a possible D gene (5 bases). This CDR3 is built from 17 residues. V lost 2 bases, J lost 0 bases, and 14 bases lay in between. Germline V gene sequence: CDR1 MNHEY, CDR2 SMNVEV (reference sequence). CDR3 loop: CASSLPPSSSSYNEQFF. The CDR3 DNA reads as TGTGCCAGCAGTTTACCCCCTAGCTCCTCCTCCTACAATGAGCAGTTCTTC.

The CDR3 DNA is TGTGCCAGCAAACAAGCCGGGCGCGAGCAGTACTTC. Encoded protein: CASKQAGREQYF. The rearrangement links TRBV12-3 or TRBV12-4 to TRBJ2-7; D gene ambiguous. V was cut by 7 bases and J by 6 bases, with 13 bases left in between. This CDR3 comprises 12 residues.

This clonotype was seen a few times. This chain connects TRBV7-9 to TRBJ2-7; TRBD1 is a possible D gene (6 bases). Germline CDR1 is SEHNR and CDR2 is FQNEAQ (reference sequence). The CDR3 covers 14 residues. Trimming took off 5 bases at V and 1 base at J, with 12 bases between the two ends. As DNA, the CDR3 is TGTGCCAGCAGCCCATGGACAGATTCCTACGAGCAGTACTTC. Its protein is CASSPWTDSYEQYF.

The rearrangement joins TRBV3-1 to TRBJ2-7; tentative D call: TRBD2 (6 bases). Trimming took 6 bases from V and 6 from J, leaving 18 bases between them. The CDR3 sequence is 14 residues long. Germline V lookup: CDR1 LGHDT, CDR2 YNNKEL (reference sequence). The CDR3 sequence is CASRRTNALSEQYF. CDR3 nucleotides: TGTGCCAGCAGGAGGACTAACGCCCTAAGCGAGCAGTACTTC.

The chain joins TRBV6-2 or TRBV6-3 to TRBJ2-7; D unclear. Trimming stripped 8 bases from V and 0 bases from J, with 11 bases between. The CDR3 sequence is 13 residues long. The germline gives CDR1 MNHEY, CDR2 SVGEGT. DNA for the CDR3: TGTGCCAGCGGTGACCTCAGCTCCTACGAGCAGTACTTC. This codes for CASGDLSSYEQYF.

There are many counts of this clonotype. The chain couples TRBV20-1 to TRBJ2-1; TRBD2 matches 11 bases. The germline gives CDR1 DFQATT, CDR2 SNEGSKA (reference sequence). V was pared by 6 bases and J by 13 bases, with 2 bases of the junction left unmatched. CDR3 length: 10 amino acids. Written as DNA, the CDR3 is TGCAGTGCGAGACTAGCGGGACAGTTCTTC. Its protein is CSARLAGQFF.

This clonotype was observed many times. The rearrangement uses TRBV6-5 and TRBJ1-1, with D possibly matching TRBD1 (5 bases). Germline CDR1 reads MNHEY; CDR2 reads SVGAGI. The V and J ends lost 2 bases and 1 base respectively, with 11 bases between them. The CDR3 covers 15 residues. The CDR3 region is CASSYGTAPNTEAFF. The CDR3 DNA reads as TGTGCCAGCAGTTACGGGACGGCCCCGAACACTGAAGCTTTCTTT.

The chain uses TRBV12-3 or TRBV12-4 and TRBJ2-7, with 11 bases aligning to TRBD2. The CDR3 length is 12 residues. The CDR3 reads CASRPGSGRALV. In nucleotides, the CDR3 is TGTGCCAGCAGACCTGGTAGCGGGAGGGCCCTAGTC.

This clonotype has a handful of counts. V and J are TRBV5-1 and TRBJ2-7, with TRBD2 identical over 8 bases. J gave up 1 base and V 0 bases, and 6 bases lay outside the gene matches. In germline, CDR1 is SGHRS, CDR2 YFSETQ. This CDR3 has 16 amino acids. CDR3 in amino acids: CASSLEGVAGSYEQYF. The CDR3 nucleotides read TGCGCCAGCAGCTTGGAGGGAGTAGCGGGATCCTACGAGCAGTACTTC.

This chain links TRBV12-3 or TRBV12-4 with TRBJ2-1, with 9 nucleotides matching TRBD2. The CDR3 sequence is 14 residues long. Unmatched junction bases numbered 7, after V lost 6 bases and J lost 7 bases. In DNA, the CDR3 is TGTGCCAGCAGCTTTAGCGGGGGAGCGAATGAGCAGTTCTTC. Translating it yields CASSFSGGANEQFF.

At least ten counts were recorded for this clonotype. The chain links TRBV28 to TRBJ2-5; possibly TRBD2 for D (5 bases). The CDR3 loop spans 14 amino acids. Trimming shortened V by 2 bases and J by 5 bases, and 12 bases separated the two germline ends. CDR1 and CDR2 (germline): MDHEN, SYDVKM. The CDR3 protein is CASSLTSGGETQYF. The DNA of the CDR3 is TGTGCCAGCAGTTTAACCTCCGGCGGGGAGACCCAGTACTTC.

V and J are TRBV6-2 or TRBV6-3 and TRBJ2-2; D is unresolved. The germline V gene has CDR1 MNHEY and CDR2 SVGEGT. The length of the CDR3 is 15 residues. V was shortened by 5 bases and J by 7 bases, with 17 bases between the two germline ends. CDR3 DNA: TGTGCCAGCAGTCGTGGGCTTTGGAATTTCGGGGAGCTGTTTTTT. This sequence encodes CASSRGLWNFGELFF.

This clonotype has at least ten counts. The CDR3 loop reads CASSQDAPNVLGDNEQFF. The CDR3 nucleotides are TGCGCCAGCAGCCAAGATGCCCCGAATGTCTTGGGCGACAATGAGCAGTTCTTC. V usage is TRBV4-3 and J usage is TRBJ2-1, with no clear D. V lost 0 bases and J lost 5, with 20 bases in between. This CDR3 has 18 residues. Germline CDR1 reads LGHNA; CDR2 reads YSLEER.